This T cell receptor (beta chain) was captured in a study of blood T cell repertoires in COVID-19. In the original workflow: The authors estimated nucleated cell counts from reference gene primer amplification. TCRdb's table, derived via immunoSEQ multiplex PCR, lists solely in-frame clones and lacks some. V, J and clone size reflect that table, while D and trimming were determined from the DNA. The sample has under 150,000 clones, 75% to 90% seen once. Germline CDR1 SNHLY, CDR2 FYNNEI. The V segment lost 5 bases and the J segment 9 bases; nucleotides outside the gene matches: 5. The CDR3 contains 14 residues.

The origin of this receptor is a human donor in a cohort sampled during active COVID-19. V is TRBV2 and J is TRBJ2-1, with 12 bases identical to TRBD2. Sequenced material: peripheral blood. The CDR3 here is CASSLAGGPGEQFF. CDR3 sequence (DNA): TGTGCCAGCAGTCTAGCGGGGGGGCCTGGTGAGCAGTTCTTC.